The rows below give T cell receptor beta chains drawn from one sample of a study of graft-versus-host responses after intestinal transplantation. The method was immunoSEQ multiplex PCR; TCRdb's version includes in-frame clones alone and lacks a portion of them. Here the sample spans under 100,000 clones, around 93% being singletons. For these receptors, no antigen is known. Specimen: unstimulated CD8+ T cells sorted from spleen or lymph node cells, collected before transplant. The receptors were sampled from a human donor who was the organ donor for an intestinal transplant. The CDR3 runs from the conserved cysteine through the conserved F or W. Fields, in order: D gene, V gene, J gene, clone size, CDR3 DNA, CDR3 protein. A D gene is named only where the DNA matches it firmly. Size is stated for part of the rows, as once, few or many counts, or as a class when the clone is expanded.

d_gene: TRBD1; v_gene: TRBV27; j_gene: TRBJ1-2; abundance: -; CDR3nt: TGTGCCAGCAGTTTATTTGGGACAGCCGACGGGGGCTACACCTTC; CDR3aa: CASSLFGTADGGYTF
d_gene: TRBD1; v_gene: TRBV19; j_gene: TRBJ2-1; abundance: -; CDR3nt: TGTGCCAGTAGTTTGGGGACAGGTTACAATGAGCAGTTCTTC; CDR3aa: CASSLGTGYNEQFF
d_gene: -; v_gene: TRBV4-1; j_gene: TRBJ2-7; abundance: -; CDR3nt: TGCGCCAGCAGCCAAGTCGAGACGGGCTCCTACGAGCAGTACTTC; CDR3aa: CASSQVETGSYEQYF
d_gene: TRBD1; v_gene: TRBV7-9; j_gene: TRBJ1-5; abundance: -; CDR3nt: TGTGCCAGCAGCTTAAACGCCGACAGGGCGAATCAGCCCCAGCATTTT; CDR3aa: CASSLNADRANQPQHF
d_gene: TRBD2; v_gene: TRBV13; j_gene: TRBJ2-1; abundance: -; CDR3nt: TGTGCCAGCAGCCCGCGGGGCGGGGGGGCCTACAATGAGCAGTTCTTC; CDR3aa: CASSPRGGGAYNEQFF
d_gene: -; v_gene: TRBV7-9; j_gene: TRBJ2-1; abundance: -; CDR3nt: TGTGCCAGCAGCTTCCTAATGGGAGGCGGTGAGCAGTTCTTC; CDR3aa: CASSFLMGGGEQFF
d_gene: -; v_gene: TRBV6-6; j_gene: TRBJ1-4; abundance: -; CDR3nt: TGTGCCAGCAGGCTGAGGGTTTCGACTAATGAAAAACTGTTTTTT; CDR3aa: CASRLRVSTNEKLFF
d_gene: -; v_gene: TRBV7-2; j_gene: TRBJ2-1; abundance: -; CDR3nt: TGTGCCAGCAGCTCTTCGGAGCAGTTCTTC; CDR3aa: CASSSSEQFF
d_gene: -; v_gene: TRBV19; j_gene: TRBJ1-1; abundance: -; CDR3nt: TGTGCCAGTACGACGGGATTGAACACTGAAGCTTTCTTT; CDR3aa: CASTTGLNTEAFF
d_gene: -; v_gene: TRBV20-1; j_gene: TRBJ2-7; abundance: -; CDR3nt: TGCAGTGCTACGTGGGGGGACGAGCAGTACTTC; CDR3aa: CSATWGDEQYF
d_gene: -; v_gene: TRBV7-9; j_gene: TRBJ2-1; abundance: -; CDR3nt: TGTGCCAGCAGCTTTGGCCTCCATTTCGTTCAGTTCTTC; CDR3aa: CASSFGLHFVQFF
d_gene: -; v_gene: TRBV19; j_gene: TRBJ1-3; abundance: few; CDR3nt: TGTGCCAGTACCCAGGGCCTAAACACCATATATTTT; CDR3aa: CASTQGLNTIYF
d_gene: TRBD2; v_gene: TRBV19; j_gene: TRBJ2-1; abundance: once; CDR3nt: TGTGCCAGTAGTATCGAGTGGGGAGTGGGCGGGGGAAGGAATGAGCAGTTCTTC; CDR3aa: CASSIEWGVGGGRNEQFF
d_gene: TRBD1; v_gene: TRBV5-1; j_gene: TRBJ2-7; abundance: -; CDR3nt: TGCGCCAGCAGCTTGGGGCCGGCAGGGGGTTTCTACGAGCAGTACTTC; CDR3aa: CASSLGPAGGFYEQYF
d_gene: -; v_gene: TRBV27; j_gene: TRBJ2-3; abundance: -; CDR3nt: TGTGCCAGCAGTTGGCAGACACAGGGTTTCACGACGCAGTATTTT; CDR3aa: CASSWQTQGFTTQYF
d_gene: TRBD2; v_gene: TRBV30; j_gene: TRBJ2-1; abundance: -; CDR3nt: TGTGCCTGGAGTGTATCAATAGCGGGGGGCCAGGATGAGCAGTTCTTC; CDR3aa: CAWSVSIAGGQDEQFF
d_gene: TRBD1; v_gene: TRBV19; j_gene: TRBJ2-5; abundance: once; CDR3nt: TGTGCCAGTAGTTGGGCAGGGGGTGACGAGACCCAGTACTTC; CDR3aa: CASSWAGGDETQYF
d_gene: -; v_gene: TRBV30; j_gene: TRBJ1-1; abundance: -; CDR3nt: TGTGCCTGGAGTGTAGCCCTGATCACTGAAGCTTTCTTT; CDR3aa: CAWSVALITEAFF
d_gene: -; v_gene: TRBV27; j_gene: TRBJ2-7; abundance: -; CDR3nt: TGTGCCAGCAGTTCCGGACTCAGCTACGAGCAGTACTTC; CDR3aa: CASSSGLSYEQYF
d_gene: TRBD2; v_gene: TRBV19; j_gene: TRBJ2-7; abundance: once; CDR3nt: TGTGCCAGTAGTGCATGGGGGGGCTCCTACGAGCAGTACTTC; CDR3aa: CASSAWGGSYEQYF
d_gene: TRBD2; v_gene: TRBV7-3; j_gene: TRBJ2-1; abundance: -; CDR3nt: TGTGCCAGCAGCTCGGGACTAGCGGGGGGTTGGGGCAATGAGCAGTTCTTC; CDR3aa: CASSSGLAGGWGNEQFF
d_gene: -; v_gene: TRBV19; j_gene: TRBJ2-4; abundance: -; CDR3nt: TGTGCCACCGGTAACGGGGTGGACATTCAGTACTTC; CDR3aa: CATGNGVDIQYF
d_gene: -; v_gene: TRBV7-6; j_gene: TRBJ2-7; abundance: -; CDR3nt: TGTGCCACCAGCCCTGGCGGGGGCCTCTCCTACGAGCAGTACTTC; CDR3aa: CATSPGGGLSYEQYF
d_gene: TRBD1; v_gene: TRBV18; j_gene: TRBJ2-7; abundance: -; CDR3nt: TGTGCCAGCTCACTCCGGGACAGGGGCCCTCTTTACGAGCAGTACTTC; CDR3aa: CASSLRDRGPLYEQYF
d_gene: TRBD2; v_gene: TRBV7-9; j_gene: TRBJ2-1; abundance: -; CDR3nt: TGTGCCAGCAGCCGAGCGGGGGGGTTCTACAATGAGCAGTTCTTC; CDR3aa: CASSRAGGFYNEQFF
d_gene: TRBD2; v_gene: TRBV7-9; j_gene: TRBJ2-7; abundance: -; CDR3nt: TGTGCCAGCAGCCCCCCCGGGGGGTACGAGCAGTACTTC; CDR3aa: CASSPPGGYEQYF
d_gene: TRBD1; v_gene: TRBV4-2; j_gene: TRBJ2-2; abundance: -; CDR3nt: TGTGCCAGCAGCCAAGCCTGGACAGGGGGTGAAGCCGGGGAGCTGTTTTTT; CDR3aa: CASSQAWTGGEAGELFF
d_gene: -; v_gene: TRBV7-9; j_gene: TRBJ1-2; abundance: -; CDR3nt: TGTGCCAGCAGTCTCGGACAGCCGACCTATGGCTACACCTTC; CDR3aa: CASSLGQPTYGYTF
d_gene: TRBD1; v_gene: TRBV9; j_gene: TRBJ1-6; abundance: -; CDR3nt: TGTGCCAGCAGCGTAGAGGGGACAGGGTATTCACCCCTCCACTTT; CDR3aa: CASSVEGTGYSPLHF
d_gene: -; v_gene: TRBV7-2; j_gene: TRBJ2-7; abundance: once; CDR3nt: TGTGCCAGCAGCTGGTTTACAGGGTCCTACGAGCAGTACTTC; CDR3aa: CASSWFTGSYEQYF
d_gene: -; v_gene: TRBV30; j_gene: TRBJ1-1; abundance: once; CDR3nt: TGTGCCTGGACCCCCATAGCGAACACTGAAGCTTTCTTT; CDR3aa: CAWTPIANTEAFF
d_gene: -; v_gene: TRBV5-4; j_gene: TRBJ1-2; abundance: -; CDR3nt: TGTGCCAGCAGCCCGGGCTGGGGGGGATATGGCTACACCTTC; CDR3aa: CASSPGWGGYGYTF
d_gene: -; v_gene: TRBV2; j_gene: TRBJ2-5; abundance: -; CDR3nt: TGTGCCACCCTCCGAGTCCAAGAGACCCAGTACTTC; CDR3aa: CATLRVQETQYF
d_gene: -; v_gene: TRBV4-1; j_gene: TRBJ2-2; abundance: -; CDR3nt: TGCGCCAGCAGCCAGAGTGTATGGCGGGGAGACACCGGGGAGCTGTTTTTT; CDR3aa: CASSQSVWRGDTGELFF
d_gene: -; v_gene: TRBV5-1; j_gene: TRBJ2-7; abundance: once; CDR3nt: TGCGCCAGCAGCTTCATACAGGGCTACTACTACGAGCAGTACTTC; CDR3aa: CASSFIQGYYYEQYF
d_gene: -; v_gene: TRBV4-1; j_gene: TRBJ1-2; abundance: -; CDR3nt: TGCGCCAGCAGCCTAGGGGCGGACCGGGGCTACACCTTC; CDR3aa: CASSLGADRGYTF
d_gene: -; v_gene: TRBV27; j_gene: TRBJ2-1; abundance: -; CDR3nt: TGTGCCAGCAGTTACCTCCGTCGGGACAATGAGCAGTTCTTC; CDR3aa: CASSYLRRDNEQFF
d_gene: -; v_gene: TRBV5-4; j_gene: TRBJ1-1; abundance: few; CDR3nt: TGTGCCAGCAGCTTCGCACGGGGGGACGCTGAAGCTTTCTTT; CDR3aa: CASSFARGDAEAFF
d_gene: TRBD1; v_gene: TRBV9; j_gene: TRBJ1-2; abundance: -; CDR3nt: TGTGCCAGCAGCCCCCAGGGACAGGTGAACTATGGCTACACCTTC; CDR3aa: CASSPQGQVNYGYTF
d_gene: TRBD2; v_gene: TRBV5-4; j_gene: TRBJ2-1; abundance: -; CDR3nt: TGTGCCAGCAGCTTGGTGGGACTAGCGGTGGATAATGAGCAGTTCTTC; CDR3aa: CASSLVGLAVDNEQFF
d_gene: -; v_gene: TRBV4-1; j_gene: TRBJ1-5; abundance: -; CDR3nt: TGCGCCAGCAGCCAAGGGGGCAGCTTTAGTCCCCAGCATTTT; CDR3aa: CASSQGGSFSPQHF
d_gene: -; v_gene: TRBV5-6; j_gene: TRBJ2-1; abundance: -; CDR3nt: TGTGCCAGCAGCTTGCAAAACAGCTACGGTGAGCAGTTCTTC; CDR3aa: CASSLQNSYGEQFF
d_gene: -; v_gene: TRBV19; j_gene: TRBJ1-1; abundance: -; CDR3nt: TGTGCCAGTAGTCCTCAAACAGGGACTGAAGCTTTCTTT; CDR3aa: CASSPQTGTEAFF
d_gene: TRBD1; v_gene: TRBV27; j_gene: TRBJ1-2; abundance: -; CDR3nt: TGTGCCAGCAGTTTAGGGTCGGGACAGGGGATGTATGGCTACACCTTC; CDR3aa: CASSLGSGQGMYGYTF
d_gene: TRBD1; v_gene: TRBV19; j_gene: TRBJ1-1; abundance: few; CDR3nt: TGTGCCAGTACCCCAGGGACAGGAAGGAACACTGAAGCTTTCTTT; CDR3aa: CASTPGTGRNTEAFF
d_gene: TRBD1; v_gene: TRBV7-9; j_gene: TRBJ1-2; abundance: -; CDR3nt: TGTGCCAGCAGACTGTGGACAGGGGCCAATGATGGCTACACCTTC; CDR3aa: CASRLWTGANDGYTF
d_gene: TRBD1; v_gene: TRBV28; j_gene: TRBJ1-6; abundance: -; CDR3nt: TGTGCCAGCAGTTTTAGCACAGGGGGGAATTCACCCCTCCACTTT; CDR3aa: CASSFSTGGNSPLHF
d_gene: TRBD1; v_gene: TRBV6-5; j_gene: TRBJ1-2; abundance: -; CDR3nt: TGTGCCAGCAGGGAGGGGGCGCTGAACTATGGCTACACCTTC; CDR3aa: CASREGALNYGYTF
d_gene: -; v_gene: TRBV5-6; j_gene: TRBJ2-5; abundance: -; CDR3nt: TGTGCCAGCAGCACCTCGGGTGAGACCCAGTACTTC; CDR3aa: CASSTSGETQYF
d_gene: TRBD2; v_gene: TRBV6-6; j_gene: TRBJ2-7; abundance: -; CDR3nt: TGTGCCAGCACCTACGGGGGGGGCGAGGTGCAGTACTTC; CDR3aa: CASTYGGGEVQYF
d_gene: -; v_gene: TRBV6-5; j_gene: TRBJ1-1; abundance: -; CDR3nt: TGTGCCAGCAGCCTCCTACGGGAGAACACTGAAGCTTTCTTT; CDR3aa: CASSLLRENTEAFF
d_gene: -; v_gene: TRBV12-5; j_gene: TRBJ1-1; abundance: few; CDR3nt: TGTGCTAGTGGTTTGGTACTTAACACTGAAGCTTTCTTT; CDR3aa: CASGLVLNTEAFF
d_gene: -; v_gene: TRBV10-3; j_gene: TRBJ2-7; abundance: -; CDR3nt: TGTGCCATCAGTGATGGGCTGACCTACGAGCAGTACTTC; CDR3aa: CAISDGLTYEQYF
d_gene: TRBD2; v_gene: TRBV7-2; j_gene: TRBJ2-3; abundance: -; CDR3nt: TGTGCCAGCAGCTTAACGGGGACTAGCGGGATGCCCCCCAAGTATTTT; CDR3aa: CASSLTGTSGMPPKYF
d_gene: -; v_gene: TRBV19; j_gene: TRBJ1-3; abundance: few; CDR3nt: TGTGCCAGTAGTATTGACAGGCCGGTCTCTGGAAACACCATATATTTT; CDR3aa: CASSIDRPVSGNTIYF
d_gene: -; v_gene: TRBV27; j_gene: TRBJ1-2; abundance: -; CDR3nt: TGTGCCAGCAGTTTAAACAGGTTCTATGGCTACACCTTC; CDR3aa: CASSLNRFYGYTF